One TCR beta chain is described in this entry. There is no known antigen for this receptor. No much larger clonotype is one base removed from it; base qualities were not supplied. These data originate in a study of blood T cell repertoires in COVID-19 (dated by TCRdb to 2019 to 2021). As for the study more broadly: Collaborator samples came from the United States, Italy and Spain and covered acute and convalescent phases of COVID-19. The dataset comprised deeply sampled blood TCRbeta repertoires from subjects exposed to, actively infected with, or recovered from COVID-19. Sample metadata almost always included a de-identified subject ID, COVID-19 status, age in years and sex. A freely available public database, intended as a resource for researchers studying the immune response to SARS-CoV-2, is where the repertoires were released. The material from the prospective study consisted of cDNA or gDNA derived from T cells, B-cell-depleted T cells, or PBMCs. Where available, HLA class I and class II types were obtained from metadata supplied by the sample provider rather than from assay-based typing. The samples were drawn from two sources: the first 160 participants of the ongoing ImmuneRACE study, and 1,254 subjects contributed by 6 global collaborators.

The immunoSEQ Assay, a bias-controlled multiplex PCR, was used to amplify TCRbeta CDR3 regions from genomic DNA. On the study's bioinformatics: The number of nucleated cells in each sample was estimated by amplification of reference gene primers within the assay. To quantify the absolute abundance of each unique TCRbeta CDR3 rearrangement, sequence reads were collapsed and filtered. For each sample, productive Simpson clonality was calculated as the square root of Simpson's diversity index across productive rearrangements. TCRdb obtained this table from immuneACCESS and retained in-frame rearrangements with V and J assigned. These tables miss some clones; where compared with another copy, unresolved V genes account for less than half of the shortfall, and the remainder is unexplained. For V, J and clone size, that table is used; D and trimming come from the DNA. The sample contains more than 95,000 clones, around 83% of them found a single time. The ten largest clones capture 5.9% of the sample.

The germline V gene provides CDR1 MNHEY and CDR2 SVGEGT. Trimming removed 4 bases from V and 2 bases from J, leaving 12 bases between the germline ends. Inclusive of the bounding cysteine and phenylalanine, the CDR3 is 16 residues long. Of the read, only the CDR3 DNA is kept; its 48 bases are in frame from base 1. Collaborating institutions collected whole blood in K2EDTA tubes following their own protocols. Collaborator samples were shipped for TCRbeta analysis as frozen whole blood, isolated PBMCs, or DNA extracted from either sample type. Overall study results and their limits: The quantity of clinical and demographic metadata differed by source and by participant and was supplied without curation.

Recombination linked TRBV6-2 or TRBV6-3 to TRBJ1-6; the D gene cannot be resolved reliably. Sequenced: peripheral blood. The clonotype originates from an elderly man with active or convalescent COVID-19. CDR3 loop: CASSSGLVAYNSPLHF. DNA sequence: TGTGCCAGCAGTTCTGGCCTGGTGGCCTATAATTCACCCCTCCACTTT.